The sequence of this T cell receptor beta chain was determined in a study of identical twins. Study results and limitations: In drawing conclusions, the study used cross-sectional statistical analysis and did not follow the same donors. Invariant MAIT and iNKT cells may have partly biased zero-insertion analyses.

MiXCR, run by TCRdb on the 5' RACE reads, gives a single entry per CDR3 protein. Among about 190,000 distinct CDR3 sequences listed, approximately 15% were seen once. V gave up 2 bases and J gave up 3 bases; unmatched junction bases: 0. CDR1 is SGDLS and CDR2 is YYNGEE in the germline V gene. The CDR3 sequence is 13 residues long. This clonotype was found a few times. No antigen is known for it. These data are also associated with another study on T cells expressing NK-cell markers. That paper states: The eight sequenced donors comprised seven who were HCMV-seropositive and one who was seronegative.

The clonotype originates from a woman between 18 and 30 years old in good health. Sequencing used CD8+ T cells sorted from blood. The chain carries TRBV9 and TRBJ2-7; 9 bases align to TRBD1. As DNA, the CDR3 is TGTGCCAGCAGCGTGACAGGGGGCTACGAGCAGTACTTC. Its protein product is CASSVTGGYEQYF. The entire variable domain, with the rest obtained from reference TRBV9 and TRBJ2-7, is as follows: DSGVTQTPKHLITATGQRVTLRCSPRSGDLSVYWYQQSLDQGLQFLIQYYNGEERAKGNILERFSAQQFPDLHSELNLSSLELGDSALYFCASSVTGGYEQYFGPGTRLTVT.